Listed here is a single TCR beta chain. Its antigen is unknown. The data originate from a study of CD8+CD57+ T cells in acquired aplastic anemia. Deletions cut 1 base from V and 6 bases from J, with 19 bases between. Germline-derived CDR1 and CDR2 are SGHNT and YYREEE (reference sequence). This CDR3 region has 16 residues. An expansion of CD8+CD57+ cells by flow cytometry had been shown in patients chosen for sequencing. When blood sampling took place, the patients had received no therapy. The study, taken as a whole, reports: It was found that roughly 29 CD8+ CDR3 sequences were shared between patients and controls. Patients versus controls showed no significant CD8+ Simpson's diversity difference.

Genomic DNA, the template, was used for profiling of the TCR beta VDJ and CDR3. TCRdb passed the reads through MiXCR, listing each CDR3 protein once. Seen here are approximately 130,000 distinct CDR3 sequences, 55% to 70% observed once, and the top ten hold roughly 32%. Material for sequencing was sorted CD4+, CD8+, or CD8+CD57+ T cells (not recorded which) from PBMCs. The sequence derives from a human donor with aplastic anemia. This rearrangement joins TRBV5-4 to TRBJ1-2; tentatively, D is TRBD1 (6 bases). Here the CDR3 reads CASSLPTGGIPNGYTF. CDR3 nucleotides: TGTGCCAGCAGCTTGCCGACAGGAGGTATACCTAATGGCTACACCTTC.